Presented here are 10 T cell receptor beta chains from one specimen sequenced in a study of CD8 T cells in Susac syndrome. RNA, at about 0.45 to 1 ug, was reverse transcribed with random hexamers. From the immunoSEQ multiplex PCR reads, TCRdb called clonotypes with MiXCR, one entry per CDR3 protein. The repertoire has about 85,000 distinct CDR3 sequences, approximately 95% of them found once; the top ten carry over 0.35%. The sample comprised CD8+ T cells from PBMCs. These receptors all stem from a human donor with Susac syndrome.

This clonotype was picked up a small number of times. The chain uses TRBV4-1 and TRBJ2-1; 7 bases are a match to TRBD2. The CDR3 has 16 residues. CDR1 and CDR2 (germline): MGHRA, YSYEKL. With V trimmed by 0 bases and J by 2 bases, 4 bases remained unmatched. The CDR3, as DNA: TGCGCCAGCAGCCAAGACCATGGGGGGGCCTACAATGAGCAGTTCTTC. Protein sequence: CASSQDHGGAYNEQFF.

The chain has TRBV20-1 and TRBJ2-1; D perhaps matches TRBD2 (5 bases). Trimming shortened V by 3 bases and J by 4 bases, and 10 bases separated the two germline ends. There are 13 residues in the CDR3. Germline V gene lookup returns CDR1 DFQATT and CDR2 SNEGSKA (reference sequence). The CDR3 sequence: CSARTGLYNEQFF. Written as DNA, the CDR3 is TGCAGTGCTAGGACGGGGTTATACAATGAGCAGTTCTTC.

This chain uses TRBV19 with TRBJ2-5; D gene ambiguous. The CDR3 totals 13 residues. CDR1 is LNHDA and CDR2 is SQIVND in the germline V gene (reference sequence). V was cut by 6 bases and J by 2 bases, with 10 bases left in between. The CDR3, as DNA: TGTGCCAGTAGCGGTTTGGGTCAAGAGACCCAGTACTTC. Translating gives CASSGLGQETQYF.

The rearrangement uses TRBV7-9 and TRBJ2-1, with D maybe TRBD2 (6 bases). The V gene lost 4 bases and the J gene lost 7 bases, with 17 bases spanning the gap. The CDR3 is 15 amino acids. CDR1 and CDR2 (germline): SEHNR, FQNEAQ (reference sequence). CDR3 bases: TGTGCCAGCAGCTCCACCGTAGGAGGGGTTAATGAGCAGTTCTTC. It translates to CASSSTVGGVNEQFF.

This chain joins TRBV20-1 and TRBJ2-5; 10 nucleotides agree with TRBD2. V gave up 0 bases and J gave up 3 bases; unmatched junction bases: 10. Germline values: CDR1 DFQATT, CDR2 SNEGSKA (reference sequence). This CDR3 comprises 17 residues. CDR3 DNA sequence: TGCAGTGCTAGAGATATCCTAGCGGGAGCCCGGGAAGAGACCCAGTACTTC. Translated: CSARDILAGAREETQYF.

In this sample, this clonotype turned up once. This rearrangement joins TRBV12-3 or TRBV12-4 to TRBJ1-2; TRBD1 might be the D (5 bases). The CDR3 consists of 14 residues. The V end was cut by 5 bases, the J end by 7 bases, with 17 bases between. This chain's CDR3 is CASSPSPGQGGYTF. The CDR3 nucleotides are TGTGCCAGCAGTCCTAGCCCCGGGCAGGGTGGCTACACCTTC.

J is TRBJ2-3 and V is TRBV7-9; tentatively, D is TRBD1 (5 bases). Trimming left V 11 bases short and J 1 base short, with 19 bases between. The CDR3 covers 15 residues. The germline CDR1 and CDR2 sequences are SEHNR and FQNEAQ (reference sequence). DNA of the CDR3: TGTGCCGGCGATGAAGGGGTGTTAGGCACAGATACGCAGTATTTT. Residues: CAGDEGVLGTDTQYF.

This chain connects TRBV24-1 to TRBJ2-5, with 12 nucleotides matching TRBD2. This CDR3 region has 15 residues. Germline V CDR1 and CDR2: KGHDR, SFDVKD. V lost 4 bases to trimming and J lost 5 bases; unmatched junction nucleotides: 4. In DNA, the CDR3 is TGTGCCACCAGTGACCCGACTAGCGGGAGTGAGACCCAGTACTTC. The encoded protein is CATSDPTSGSETQYF.

V is TRBV19 and J is TRBJ1-2; unclear D gene. Germline-derived CDR1 and CDR2 are LNHDA and SQIVND (reference sequence). Trimming took 5 bases from V and 2 from J, leaving 12 bases between them. The CDR3 is 14 amino acids. DNA of the CDR3: TGTGCCAGTAGTGTGGACGGCAGAAACTATGGCTACACCTTC. Its translation: CASSVDGRNYGYTF. Supplemented by reference TRBV19 and TRBJ1-2, the full variable domain reads DGGITQSPKYLFRKEGQNVTLSCEQNLNHDAMYWYRQDPGQGLRLIYYSQIVNDFQKGDIAEGYSVSREKKESFPLTVTSAQKNPTAFYLCASSVDGRNYGYTFGSGTRLTVV.

The chain links TRBV3-1 to TRBJ2-7, with a tentative D call TRBD2 (6 bases). V lost 4 bases to trimming and J lost 7 bases, with 14 bases between them. This CDR3 comprises 13 residues. Germline assignment: CDR1 LGHDT and CDR2 YNNKEL (reference sequence). The CDR3 is CASSRHSGVEQYF. The DNA of the CDR3 is TGTGCCAGCAGCCGACATTCGGGGGTAGAGCAGTACTTC.